Shown below are 2 T cell receptor beta chains from a single sample sequenced in a study of blood T cell repertoires in COVID-19 (dated by TCRdb to 2020 to 2022). The method behind the library was the immunoSEQ multiplex PCR assay. In its TCRdb copy, this immuneACCESS table keeps in-frame sequences only and misses some clones. Where compared with another copy, unresolved V genes explain less than half of these, and the others have no known cause. The sample table lists around 290,000 clones, about 89% of them with a count of one. The top ten clones comprise approximately 7.8% of the sample. Sequenced: peripheral blood. The source is a woman between 45 and 60 years old who had recovered from COVID-19.

This clone was counted a single time. J is TRBJ2-3 and V is TRBV6-4; TRBD1 matches 8 bases. The CDR3 is made up of 14 amino acids. Unmatched junction bases numbered 8, after V lost 6 bases and J lost 6 bases. Per germline, CDR1 MRHNA and CDR2 SNTAGT. Written as DNA, the CDR3 is TGTGCCAGCAGACCCCAGGGGGCGTCCGATACGCAGTATTTT. The encoded protein is CASRPQGASDTQYF.

This clone showed up just once. CDR3 protein: CASSQTEETQYF. In DNA form, the CDR3 reads TGTGCCAGCAGCCAAACAGAAGAGACCCAGTACTTC. This chain links TRBV5-4 with TRBJ2-5; D remains unclear. The germline V gene has CDR1 SGHNT and CDR2 YYREEE (reference sequence). The CDR3 runs 12 residues. Trimming pared 4 bases from V and 3 bases from J, leaving 7 bases between.